A single sample gave rise to the 5 T cell receptor beta chains below, sequenced in a study of neurological immune-mediated disorders. One entry per CDR3 protein, called by TCRdb with MiXCR from the 5' RACE reads. Seen here are about 66,000 distinct CDR3 sequences, almost 3.5% observed once, and the top ten hold about 3.5%. Material for sequencing was PBMCs. These receptors were taken from a man aged 40-55 years with multiple sclerosis.

There are many counts of this clonotype. The V gene is TRBV5-6, the J gene TRBJ2-7; maybe TRBD1 (6 bases). In germline, CDR1 is SGHDT, CDR2 YYEEEE. The CDR3 is made up of 17 amino acids. The V gene lost 0 bases and the J gene lost 0 bases, with 16 bases spanning the gap. The CDR3: CASSLGTPWTVSYEQYF. The CDR3 nucleotides read TGTGCCAGCAGCTTGGGGACACCATGGACAGTCTCCTACGAGCAGTACTTC.

This clonotype has ten or more counts. The gene calls are TRBV6-6 and TRBJ2-2; D unclear. CDR3 length equals 16 residues. Trimming pared 2 bases from V and 0 bases from J, leaving 10 bases between. Germline CDR1 MNHNY, CDR2 SVGAGI (reference sequence). CDR3 sequence: CASSYEETSNTGELFF. For the CDR3, the DNA is TGTGCCAGCAGTTACGAGGAGACCTCGAACACCGGGGAGCTGTTTTTT.

Many counts were recorded for this clonotype. This chain links TRBV20-1 with TRBJ2-1, with D possibly being TRBD1 (5 bases). Trimming left V 2 bases short and J 7 bases short, with 9 bases between. The CDR3 runs 12 residues. In germline, CDR1 is DFQATT, CDR2 SNEGSKA (reference sequence). In nucleotides, the CDR3 is TGCAGTGCTAGAAGACAGTTTAATGAGCAGTTCTTC. This sequence encodes CSARRQFNEQFF.

About this clonotype itself: A read error may explain this, as a much larger clone is one base away. This chain joins TRBV12-3 or TRBV12-4 and TRBJ1-6; a possible D gene is TRBD1 (6 bases). The CDR3 totals 14 residues. Trimming stripped 6 bases from V and 8 bases from J, with 14 bases between. In DNA, the CDR3 is TGTGCCAGCAGCTCGGACAGTTTCGATTCACCCCTCCACTTT. This encodes CASSSDSFDSPLHF.

This clonotype was detected ten times or more. This rearrangement joins TRBV30 to TRBJ1-2; tentatively, D is TRBD1 (6 bases). Germline CDR1 is GTSNPN and CDR2 is SVGIG (reference sequence). The V gene lost 2 bases and the J gene lost 5 bases, with 15 bases spanning the gap. The CDR3 loop spans 14 amino acids. The chain's CDR3 is CAWSRGQGRYGYTF. CDR3 DNA sequence: TGTGCCTGGAGTCGAGGTCAGGGGCGGTATGGCTACACCTTC.